This T cell receptor (beta chain) was recorded in a study of blood T cell repertoires in COVID-19. Study background: Donors in the United States, Italy and Spain gave samples during acute or convalescent COVID-19. Nucleic acid was either cDNA or gDNA, and it came from T cells, B-cell-depleted T cells, or PBMCs.

The protocol was immunoSEQ multiplex PCR, while the TCRdb copy is restricted to in-frame clones and leaves out a portion. The sample shows approximately 300,000 clones, about four fifths of them seen only once. What was sequenced was peripheral blood. The receptor was derived from a woman between 50 and 59 years old with acute or convalescent COVID-19.

CDR3 sequence reads: CAISATANTEAFF. CDR3 nucleotides: TGTGCCATCAGTGCCACAGCGAACACTGAAGCTTTCTTT. The chain couples TRBV10-3 to TRBJ1-1; D remains ambiguous. The CDR3 covers 13 residues. Trimming cost V 4 bases and J 1 base, with 7 bases left between them. Looked up from germline, CDR1 is ENHRY and CDR2 is SYGVKD.